What follows is one T cell receptor beta chain and its context. The data originate from a study of T cell changes during pregnancy in multiple sclerosis. This CDR3 contains 14 residues. Germline V gene lookup returns CDR1 KGHSH and CDR2 LQKENI. V dropped 2 bases and J dropped 0 bases, with 7 bases sitting between them. TCRdb's copy holds only in-frame clones and misses some; the assay was immunoSEQ multiplex PCR. The table shows 65,000 to 90,000 clones, with 85% to 95% occurring only once. The TCR originated in a female donor with multiple sclerosis, enrolled in a pregnancy study. The chain uses TRBV18 and TRBJ1-1, with D possibly being TRBD1 (6 bases). Sequencing was performed on CD4+ T cells from peripheral blood mononuclear cells, taken after pregnancy. CDR3 in DNA: TGTGCCAGCTCACCAAACAGGGTGAACACTGAAGCTTTCTTT. Its translation: CASSPNRVNTEAFF.